This T cell receptor beta chain appears in the sequencing data of a study of control samples from healthy donors and cancer patients. Clones were read by immunoSEQ multiplex PCR, and TCRdb kept only the in-frame ones, dropping some. The profile shows approximately 70,000 clones, more than 70% of them singletons. V was pared by 3 bases and J by 3 bases, with 6 bases of the junction left unmatched. Germline loops: CDR1 LNHDA, CDR2 SQIVND (reference sequence). This CDR3 region has 16 residues. The chain is built from TRBV19 and TRBJ2-1; 9 bases are shared with TRBD1. The source of this sequence is a woman aged 45-65 years with head and neck cancer. Sequenced sample: PBMCs. The chain's CDR3 is CASSIPGQGIYNEQFF. CDR3 nucleotide sequence: TGTGCCAGTAGTATCCCGGGACAGGGTATCTACAATGAGCAGTTCTTC.